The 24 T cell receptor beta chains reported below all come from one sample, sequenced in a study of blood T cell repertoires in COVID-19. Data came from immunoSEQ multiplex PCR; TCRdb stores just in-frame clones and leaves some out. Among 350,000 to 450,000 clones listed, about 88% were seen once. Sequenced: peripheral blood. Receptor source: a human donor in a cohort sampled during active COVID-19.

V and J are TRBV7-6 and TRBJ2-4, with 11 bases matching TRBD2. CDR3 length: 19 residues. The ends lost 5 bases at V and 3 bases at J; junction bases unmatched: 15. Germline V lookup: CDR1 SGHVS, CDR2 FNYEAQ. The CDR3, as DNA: TGTGCCAGCAGCCCGCGACTAGCGGGGCGAGGGGTGGGCAAAAACATTCAGTACTTC. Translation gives CASSPRLAGRGVGKNIQYF. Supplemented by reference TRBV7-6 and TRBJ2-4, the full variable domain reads GAGVSQSPRYKVTKRGQDVALRCDPISGHVSLYWYRQALGQGPEFLTYFNYEAQQDKSGLPNDRFSAERPEGSISTLTIQRTEQRDSAMYRCASSPRLAGRGVGKNIQYFGAGTRLSVL.

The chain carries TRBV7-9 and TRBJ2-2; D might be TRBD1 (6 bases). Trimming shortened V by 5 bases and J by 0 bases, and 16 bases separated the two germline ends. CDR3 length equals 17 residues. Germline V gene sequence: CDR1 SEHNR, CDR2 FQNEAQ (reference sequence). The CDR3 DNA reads TGTGCCAGCAGCGCACCCCCCGGGACACCGAACACCGGGGAGCTGTTTTTT. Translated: CASSAPPGTPNTGELFF.

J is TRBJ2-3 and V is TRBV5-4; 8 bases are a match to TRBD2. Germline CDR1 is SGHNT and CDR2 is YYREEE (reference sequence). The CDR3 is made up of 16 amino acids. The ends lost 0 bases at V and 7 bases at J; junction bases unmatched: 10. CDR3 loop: CASSLGPAGVGNTQYF. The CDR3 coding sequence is TGTGCCAGCAGCTTGGGGCCAGCGGGAGTAGGGAATACGCAGTATTTT.

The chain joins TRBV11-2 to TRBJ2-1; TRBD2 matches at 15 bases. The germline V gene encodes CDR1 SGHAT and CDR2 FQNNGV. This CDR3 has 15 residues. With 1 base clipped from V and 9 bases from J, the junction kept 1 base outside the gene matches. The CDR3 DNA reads TGTGCCAGCAGCTTAGGGACTAGCGGGAGGGTTGAGCAGTTCTTC. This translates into CASSLGTSGRVEQFF.

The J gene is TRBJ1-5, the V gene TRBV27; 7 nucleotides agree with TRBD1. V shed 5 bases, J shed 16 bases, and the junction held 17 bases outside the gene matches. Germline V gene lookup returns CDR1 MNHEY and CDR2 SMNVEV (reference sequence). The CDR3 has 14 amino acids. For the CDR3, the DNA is TGTGCCAGCAGTCCGTCACCAGGGACAGTCCTAGTCCATTTT. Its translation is CASSPSPGTVLVHF.

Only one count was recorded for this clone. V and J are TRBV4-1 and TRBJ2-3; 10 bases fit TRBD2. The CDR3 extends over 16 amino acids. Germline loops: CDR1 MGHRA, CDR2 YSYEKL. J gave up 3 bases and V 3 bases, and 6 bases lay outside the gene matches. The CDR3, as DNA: TGCGCCAGCAGCCAGGCCCCGGGACTAGCGACAGATACGCAGTATTTT. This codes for CASSQAPGLATDTQYF.

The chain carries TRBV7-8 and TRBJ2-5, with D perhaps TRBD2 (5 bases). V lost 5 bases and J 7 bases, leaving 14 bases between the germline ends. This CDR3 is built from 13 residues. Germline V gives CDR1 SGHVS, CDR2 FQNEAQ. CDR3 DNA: TGTGCCAGCAGCCATGGGGAGAAGGGGACCCAGTACTTC. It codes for CASSHGEKGTQYF.

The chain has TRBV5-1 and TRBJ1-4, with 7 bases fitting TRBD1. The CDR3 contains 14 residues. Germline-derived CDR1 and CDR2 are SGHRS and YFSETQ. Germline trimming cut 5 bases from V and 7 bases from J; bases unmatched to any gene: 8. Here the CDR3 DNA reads TGCGCCAGCAGGCCGACAGGGTGGGGTGAAAAACTGTTTTTT. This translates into CASRPTGWGEKLFF.

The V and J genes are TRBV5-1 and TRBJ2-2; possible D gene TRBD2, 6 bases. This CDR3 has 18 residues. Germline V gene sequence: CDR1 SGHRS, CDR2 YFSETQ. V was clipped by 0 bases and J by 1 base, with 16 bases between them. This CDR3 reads CASSLVRSGPRNTGELFF. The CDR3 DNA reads TGCGCCAGCAGCTTGGTTCGGAGCGGGCCAAGGAACACCGGGGAGCTGTTTTTT.

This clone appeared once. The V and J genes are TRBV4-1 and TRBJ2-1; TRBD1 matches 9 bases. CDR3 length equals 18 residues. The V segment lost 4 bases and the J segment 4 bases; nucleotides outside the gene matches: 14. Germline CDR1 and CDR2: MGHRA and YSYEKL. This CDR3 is CASSRRLLRDRVYNEQFF. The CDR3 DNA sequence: TGCGCCAGCAGCCGACGCCTTCTCCGGGACAGGGTATACAATGAGCAGTTCTTC.

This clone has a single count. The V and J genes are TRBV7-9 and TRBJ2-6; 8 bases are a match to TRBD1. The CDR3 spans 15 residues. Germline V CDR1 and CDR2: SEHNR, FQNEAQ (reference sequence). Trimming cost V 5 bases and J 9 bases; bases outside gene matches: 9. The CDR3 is CASSIMAGGGNVLTF. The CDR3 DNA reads TGTGCCAGCAGCATTATGGCAGGGGGCGGCAACGTCCTGACTTTC.

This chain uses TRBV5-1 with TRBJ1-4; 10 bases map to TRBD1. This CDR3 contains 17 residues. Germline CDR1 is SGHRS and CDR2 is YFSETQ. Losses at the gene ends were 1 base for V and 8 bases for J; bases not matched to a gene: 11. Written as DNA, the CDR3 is TGCGCCAGCAGCTTGACCGGGACAGGGGTGGTTGGAGAAAAACTGTTTTTT. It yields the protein CASSLTGTGVVGEKLFF.

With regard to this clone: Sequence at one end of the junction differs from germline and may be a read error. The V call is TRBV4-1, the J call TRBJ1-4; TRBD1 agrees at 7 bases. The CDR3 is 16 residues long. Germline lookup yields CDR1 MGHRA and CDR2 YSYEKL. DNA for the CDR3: TGCGCCAGCGGCCAGACAGGGATAGGTATGGATGAAAAACTGTTTTTT. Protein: CASGQTGIGMDEKLFF.

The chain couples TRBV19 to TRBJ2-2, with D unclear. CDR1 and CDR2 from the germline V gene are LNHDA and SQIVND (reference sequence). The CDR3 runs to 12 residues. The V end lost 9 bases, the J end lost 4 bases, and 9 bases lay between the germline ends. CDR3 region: CASTPGTGELFF. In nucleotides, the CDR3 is TGTGCCAGCACCCCCGGCACCGGGGAGCTGTTTTTT. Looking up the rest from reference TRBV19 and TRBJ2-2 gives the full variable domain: DGGITQSPKYLFRKEGQNVTLSCEQNLNHDAMYWYRQDPGQGLRLIYYSQIVNDFQKGDIAEGYSVSREKKESFPLTVTSAQKNPTAFYLCASTPGTGELFFGEGSRLTVL.

This chain's CDR3 is CASSYFGGSDTQYF. CDR3 nucleotides: TGTGCCAGCAGTTACTTCGGGGGGTCAGATACGCAGTATTTT. This rearrangement joins TRBV6-5 to TRBJ2-3, with 7 bases aligning to TRBD2. The CDR3 extends over 14 amino acids. V lost 1 base and J lost 4; bases outside the gene matches: 2. From germline, CDR1 is MNHEY and CDR2 SVGAGI.

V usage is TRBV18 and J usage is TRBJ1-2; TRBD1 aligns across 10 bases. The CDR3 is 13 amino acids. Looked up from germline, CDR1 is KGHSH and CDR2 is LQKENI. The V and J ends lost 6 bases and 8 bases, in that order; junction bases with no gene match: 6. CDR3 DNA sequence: TGTGCCAGCTCGTCGGGACAGGGGCAAGGCTACACCTTC. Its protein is CASSSGQGQGYTF. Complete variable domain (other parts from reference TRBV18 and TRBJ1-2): NAGVMQNPRHLVRRRGQEARLRCSPMKGHSHVYWYRQLPEEGLKFMVYLQKENIIDESGMPKERFSAEFPKEGPSILRIQQVVRGDSAAYFCASSSGQGQGYTFGSGTRLTVV.

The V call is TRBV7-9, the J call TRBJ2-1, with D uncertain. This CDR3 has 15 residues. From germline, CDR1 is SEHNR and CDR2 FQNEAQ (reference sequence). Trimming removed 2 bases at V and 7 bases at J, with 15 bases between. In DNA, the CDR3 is TGTGCCAGCAGCTTACGCGGCGCCCCTCGAAATGAGCAGTTCTTC. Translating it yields CASSLRGAPRNEQFF.

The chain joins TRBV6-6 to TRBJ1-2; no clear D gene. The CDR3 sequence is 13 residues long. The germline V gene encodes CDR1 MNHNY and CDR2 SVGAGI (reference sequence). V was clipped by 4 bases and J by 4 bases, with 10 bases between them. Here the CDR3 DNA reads TGTGCCAGCAGTTGGGCGGCGGGCTATGGCTACACCTTC. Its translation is CASSWAAGYGYTF.

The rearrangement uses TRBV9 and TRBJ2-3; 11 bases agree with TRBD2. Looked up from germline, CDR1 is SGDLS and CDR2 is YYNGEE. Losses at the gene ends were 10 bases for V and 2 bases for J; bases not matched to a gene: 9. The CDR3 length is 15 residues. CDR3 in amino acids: CASAPSGRNTDTQYF. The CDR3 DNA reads TGTGCCTCAGCCCCTAGCGGGAGGAACACAGATACGCAGTATTTT.

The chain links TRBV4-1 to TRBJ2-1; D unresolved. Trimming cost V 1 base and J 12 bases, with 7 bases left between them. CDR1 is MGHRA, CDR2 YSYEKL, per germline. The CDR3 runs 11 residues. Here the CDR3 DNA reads TGCGCCAGCAGCCAAGCAATTGTGCAGTTCTTC. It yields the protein CASSQAIVQFF.

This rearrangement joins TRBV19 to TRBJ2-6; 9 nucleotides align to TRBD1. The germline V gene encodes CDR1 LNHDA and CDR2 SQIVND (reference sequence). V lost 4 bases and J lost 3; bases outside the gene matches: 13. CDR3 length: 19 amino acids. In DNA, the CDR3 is TGTGCCAGTAGTAAACCGGGACAGGGTTTTTTCGGTGGGGCCAACGTCCTGACTTTC. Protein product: CASSKPGQGFFGGANVLTF.

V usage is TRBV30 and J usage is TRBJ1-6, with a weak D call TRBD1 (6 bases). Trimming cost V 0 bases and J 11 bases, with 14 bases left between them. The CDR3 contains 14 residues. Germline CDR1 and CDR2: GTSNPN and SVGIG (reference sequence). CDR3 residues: CAWSVQGTVTPLHF. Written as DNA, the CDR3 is TGTGCCTGGAGTGTACAGGGTACGGTGACACCCCTCCACTTT.

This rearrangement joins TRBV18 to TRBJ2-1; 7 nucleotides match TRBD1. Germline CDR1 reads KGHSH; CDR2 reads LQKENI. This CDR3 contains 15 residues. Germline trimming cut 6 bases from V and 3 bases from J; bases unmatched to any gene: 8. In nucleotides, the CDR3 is TGTGCCAGCTCGCCAACCGGGACAGTCTACAATGAGCAGTTCTTC. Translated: CASSPTGTVYNEQFF.

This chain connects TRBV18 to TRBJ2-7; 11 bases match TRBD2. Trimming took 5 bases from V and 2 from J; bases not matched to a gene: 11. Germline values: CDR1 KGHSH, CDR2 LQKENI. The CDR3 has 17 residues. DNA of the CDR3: TGTGCCAGCTCATCGAATAGCGGGGGGGCGACTGCCTACGAGCAGTACTTC. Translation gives CASSSNSGGATAYEQYF.